The rows below give T cell receptor beta chains drawn from one sample of a study of T cells after yellow fever vaccination. TCRdb processed the 5' RACE reads anew with MiXCR; each CDR3 protein has one entry. The table lists approximately 300,000 distinct CDR3 sequences, about 11% of them singletons, with 3% to 3.5% in the top ten. Sample: CD4+ T cells sorted from PBMCs, taken 45 days after the yellow fever booster vaccination. The source is a man between 18 and 29 years old who received the YFV17D yellow fever vaccine. Both conserved end residues are part of each CDR3. The D gene is left open where the match is weak. Clone size is shown for a subset of rows, as once, few, many or a class of expanded clone.

j_gene	d_gene	v_gene	abundance	CDR3nt	CDR3aa
TRBJ1-5	NA	TRBV5-1	many	TGCGCCAGCAGCTTGGTCGGGGGCCATCAGCCCCAGCATTTT	CASSLVGGHQPQHF
TRBJ2-1	TRBD2	TRBV3-1	NA	TGTGCCAGCGGTGGACTAGCGGGGGGCTATGAGCAGTTCTTC	CASGGLAGGYEQFF
TRBJ2-1	TRBD1	TRBV29-1	NA	TGCAGCGGAAACAGGGGTTACAATGAGCAGTTCTTC	CSGNRGYNEQFF
TRBJ2-2	NA	TRBV9	NA	TGTGCCAGCAGCGTAGTCACCGGGGAGCTGTTTTTT	CASSVVTGELFF
TRBJ2-5	TRBD2	TRBV5-1	few	TGCGCCAGCAGCACAACCGGGACTAGCGGGGACCCTCAGTACTTC	CASSTTGTSGDPQYF
TRBJ1-2	NA	TRBV3-1	few	TGTGCCAGCAGCCAAGATCCCTATTTTCCAGACTATGGCTACACCTTC	CASSQDPYFPDYGYTF
TRBJ2-1	NA	TRBV5-1	NA	TGCGCCAGCAGCCAGGACACCTCCTACAATGAGCAGTTCTTC	CASSQDTSYNEQFF
TRBJ1-5	NA	TRBV7-2	few	TGTGCCAGCAGCCCCGACGGTTATAGCAATCAGCCCCAGCATTTT	CASSPDGYSNQPQHF
TRBJ1-3	NA	TRBV30	NA	TGTGCCTGGGGGGGAATCTCTGGAAACACCATATATTTT	CAWGGISGNTIYF
TRBJ2-3	NA	TRBV12-3/TRBV12-4	few	TGTGCCAGCAGTTTAGGCATCCAGCACACAGATACGCAGTATTTT	CASSLGIQHTDTQYF
TRBJ2-4	NA	TRBV4-2	many	TGTGCCAGCAGCCAAGAGCGGTCGGGAAACATTCAGTACTTC	CASSQERSGNIQYF
TRBJ2-3	TRBD2	TRBV5-5	few	TGTGCCAGCAGCCCGAGGACTAGCGGGGGAGGTACGCAGTATTTT	CASSPRTSGGGTQYF
TRBJ1-2	NA	TRBV4-2	NA	TGTGCCAGCAGCCAAGATCTCTCCTATGGCTACACCTTC	CASSQDLSYGYTF
TRBJ1-2	NA	TRBV29-1	few	TGCATCACGACTGATCGCTATGGCTACACCTTC	CITTDRYGYTF
TRBJ2-4	NA	TRBV14	NA	TGTGCCAGCAGCCAAGAAGGGGCTCTTTTTGACATTCAGTACTTC	CASSQEGALFDIQYF
TRBJ1-1	NA	TRBV7-9	many	TGTGCCAGCAGCTCCCAAGGAGCGAACACTGAAGCTTTCTTT	CASSSQGANTEAFF
TRBJ1-5	NA	TRBV14	many	TGTGCCAGCAGCCAAAGTTATAGCAATCAGCCCCAGCATTTT	CASSQSYSNQPQHF
TRBJ2-5	TRBD2	TRBV5-6	NA	TGTGCCAGCAGCTTGGGCCTAGCGGGGATCCAAGAGACCCAGTACTTC	CASSLGLAGIQETQYF
TRBJ1-2	TRBD1	TRBV12-3/TRBV12-4	NA	TGTGCCAGCAGTTTAGGGACAGGGAGGCCGGGATTATATGGCTACACCTTC	CASSLGTGRPGLYGYTF
TRBJ1-1	NA	TRBV11-2	NA	TGTGCCAGCAGCTTATTGTACGGGAACACTGAAGCTTTCTTT	CASSLLYGNTEAFF
TRBJ1-2	NA	TRBV7-2	few	TGTGCCAGCAGCTCATTCCAGGGCGGCTATGGCTACACCTTC	CASSSFQGGYGYTF
TRBJ2-5	NA	TRBV11-2	many	TGTGCCAGCAGCTTGGGACGTCGGGAGACCCAGTACTTC	CASSLGRRETQYF
TRBJ2-1	TRBD2	TRBV20-1	NA	TGCAGTGCGTGGACTAGCGGGTACAATGAGCAGTTCTTC	CSAWTSGYNEQFF
TRBJ2-7	TRBD1	TRBV3-1	few	TGTGCCAGCAGCCAAGATCATGACAGGGGTTTGGGCGAGCAGTACTTC	CASSQDHDRGLGEQYF